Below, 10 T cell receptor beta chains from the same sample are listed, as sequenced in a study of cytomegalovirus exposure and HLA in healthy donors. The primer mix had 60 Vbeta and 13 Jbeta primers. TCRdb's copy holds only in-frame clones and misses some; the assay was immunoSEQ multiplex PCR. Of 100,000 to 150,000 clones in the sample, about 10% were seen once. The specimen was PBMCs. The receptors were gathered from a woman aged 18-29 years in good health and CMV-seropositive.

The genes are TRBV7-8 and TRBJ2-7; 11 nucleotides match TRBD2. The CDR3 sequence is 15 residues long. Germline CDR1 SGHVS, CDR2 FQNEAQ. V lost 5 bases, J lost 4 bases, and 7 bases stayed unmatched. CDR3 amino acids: CASSPRLAGWYEQYF. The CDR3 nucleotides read TGTGCCAGCAGCCCGCGACTAGCGGGATGGTACGAGCAGTACTTC.

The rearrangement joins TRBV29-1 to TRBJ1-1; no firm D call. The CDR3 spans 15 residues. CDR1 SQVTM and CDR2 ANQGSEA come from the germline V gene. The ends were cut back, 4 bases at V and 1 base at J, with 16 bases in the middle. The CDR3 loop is CSVARLGRENTEAFF. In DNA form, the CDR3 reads TGCAGCGTTGCTAGGTTAGGGAGGGAGAACACTGAAGCTTTCTTT. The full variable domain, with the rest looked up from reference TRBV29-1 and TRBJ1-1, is SAVISQKPSRDICQRGTSLTIQCQVDSQVTMMFWYRQQPGQSLTLIATANQGSEATYESGFVIDKFPISRPNLTFSTLTVSNMSPEDSSIYLCSVARLGRENTEAFFGQGTRLTVV.

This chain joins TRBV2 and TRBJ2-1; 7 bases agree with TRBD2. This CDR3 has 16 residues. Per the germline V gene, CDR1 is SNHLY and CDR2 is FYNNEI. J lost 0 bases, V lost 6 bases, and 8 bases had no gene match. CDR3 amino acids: CASSRLARASYNEQFF. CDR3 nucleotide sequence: TGTGCCAGCAGCCGACTAGCTCGGGCCTCCTACAATGAGCAGTTCTTC.

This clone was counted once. The CDR3: CASSSQGADGYTF. CDR3 nucleotide sequence: TGTGCCAGCAGTTCCCAGGGGGCAGATGGCTACACCTTC. The chain is built from TRBV27 and TRBJ1-2; 8 nucleotides align to TRBD1. The CDR3 totals 13 residues. V trimming: 4 bases; J trimming: 6 bases; junction bases outside the gene matches: 4. In germline, CDR1 is MNHEY, CDR2 SMNVEV (reference sequence).

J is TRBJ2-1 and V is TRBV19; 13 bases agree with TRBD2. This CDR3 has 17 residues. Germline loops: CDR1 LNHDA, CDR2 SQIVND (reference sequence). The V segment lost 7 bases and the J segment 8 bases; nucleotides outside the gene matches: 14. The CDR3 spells CASTPIQGGLAGDEQFF. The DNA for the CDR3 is TGTGCCAGTACCCCTATACAAGGCGGACTAGCGGGAGATGAGCAGTTCTTC.

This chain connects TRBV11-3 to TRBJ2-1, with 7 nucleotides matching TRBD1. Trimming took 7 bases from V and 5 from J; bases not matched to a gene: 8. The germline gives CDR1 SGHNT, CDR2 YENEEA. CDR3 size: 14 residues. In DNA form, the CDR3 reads TGTGCCAGCACCTCGGGGACAGCAAACAATGAGCAGTTCTTC. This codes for CASTSGTANNEQFF.

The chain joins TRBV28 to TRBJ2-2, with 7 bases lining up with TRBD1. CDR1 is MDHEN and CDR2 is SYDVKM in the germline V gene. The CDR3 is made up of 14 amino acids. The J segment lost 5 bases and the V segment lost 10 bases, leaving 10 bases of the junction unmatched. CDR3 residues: CATGRGLGTGELFF. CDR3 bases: TGTGCCACCGGTAGGGGGCTGGGTACCGGGGAGCTGTTTTTT. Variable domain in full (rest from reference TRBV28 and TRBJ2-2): DVKVTQSSRYLVKRTGEKVFLECVQDMDHENMFWYRQDPGLGLRLIYFSYDVKMKEKGDIPEGYSVSREKKERFSLILESASTNQTSMYLCATGRGLGTGELFFGEGSRLTVL.

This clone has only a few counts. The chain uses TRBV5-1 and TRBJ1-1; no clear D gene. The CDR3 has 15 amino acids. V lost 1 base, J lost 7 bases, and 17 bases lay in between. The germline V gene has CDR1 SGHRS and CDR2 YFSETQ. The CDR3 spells CASSLSPSGEGEAFF. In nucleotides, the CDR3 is TGCGCCAGCAGCTTGTCACCATCCGGAGAAGGTGAAGCTTTCTTT.

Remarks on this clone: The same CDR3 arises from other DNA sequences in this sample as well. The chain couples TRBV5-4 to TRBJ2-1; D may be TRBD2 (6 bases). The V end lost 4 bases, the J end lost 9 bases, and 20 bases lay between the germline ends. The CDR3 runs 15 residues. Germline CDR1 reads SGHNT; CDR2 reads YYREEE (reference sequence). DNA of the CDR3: TGTGCCAGCAGCCTAGTCGGGGGTGGGTATGTTGAGCAGTTCTTC. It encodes CASSLVGGGYVEQFF.

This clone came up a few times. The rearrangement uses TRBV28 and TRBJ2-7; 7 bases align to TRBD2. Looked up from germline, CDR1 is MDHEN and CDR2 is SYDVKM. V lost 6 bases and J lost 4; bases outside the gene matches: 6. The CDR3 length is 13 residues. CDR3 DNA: TGTGCCAGCAGAGCGGGACTAAATTACGAGCAGTACTTC. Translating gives CASRAGLNYEQYF.